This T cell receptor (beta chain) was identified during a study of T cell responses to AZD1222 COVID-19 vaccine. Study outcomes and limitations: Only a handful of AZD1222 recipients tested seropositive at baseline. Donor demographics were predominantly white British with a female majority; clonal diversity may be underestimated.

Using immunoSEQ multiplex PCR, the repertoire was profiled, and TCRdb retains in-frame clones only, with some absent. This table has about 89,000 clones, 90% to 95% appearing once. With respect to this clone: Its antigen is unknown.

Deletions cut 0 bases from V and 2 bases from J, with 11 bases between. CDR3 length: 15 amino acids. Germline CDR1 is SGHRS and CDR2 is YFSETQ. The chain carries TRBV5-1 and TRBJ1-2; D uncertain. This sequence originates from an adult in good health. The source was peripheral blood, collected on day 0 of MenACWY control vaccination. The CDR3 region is CASSLEWSLNYGYTF. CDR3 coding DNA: TGCGCCAGCAGCTTGGAATGGAGCCTAAACTATGGCTACACCTTC.